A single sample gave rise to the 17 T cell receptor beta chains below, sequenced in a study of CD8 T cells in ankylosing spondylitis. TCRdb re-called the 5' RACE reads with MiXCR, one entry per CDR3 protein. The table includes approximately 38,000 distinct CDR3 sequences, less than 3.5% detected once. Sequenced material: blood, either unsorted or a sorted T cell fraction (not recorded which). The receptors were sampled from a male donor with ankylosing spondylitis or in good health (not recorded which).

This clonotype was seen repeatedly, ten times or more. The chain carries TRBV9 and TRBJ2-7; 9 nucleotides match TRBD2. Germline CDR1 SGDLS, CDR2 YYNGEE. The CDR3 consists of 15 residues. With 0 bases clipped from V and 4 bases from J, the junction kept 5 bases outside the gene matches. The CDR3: CASSVAPSGTYEQYF. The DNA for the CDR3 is TGTGCCAGCAGCGTAGCCCCTAGCGGGACATACGAGCAGTACTTC.

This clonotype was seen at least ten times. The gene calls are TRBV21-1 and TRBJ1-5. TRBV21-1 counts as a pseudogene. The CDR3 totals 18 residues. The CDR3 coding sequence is TGTGCCAGCAGCAACGCCTCAGAGGGAGGGGAGGGCAATCAGCCCCAGCATTTT. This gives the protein CASSNASEGGEGNQPQHF.

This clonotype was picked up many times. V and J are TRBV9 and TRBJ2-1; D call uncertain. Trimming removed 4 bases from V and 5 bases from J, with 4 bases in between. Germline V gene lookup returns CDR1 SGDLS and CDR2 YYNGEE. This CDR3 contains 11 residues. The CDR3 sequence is CASSTHNEQFF. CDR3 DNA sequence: TGTGCCAGCAGCACGCACAATGAGCAGTTCTTC. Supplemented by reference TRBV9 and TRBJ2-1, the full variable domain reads DSGVTQTPKHLITATGQRVTLRCSPRSGDLSVYWYQQSLDQGLQFLIQYYNGEERAKGNILERFSAQQFPDLHSELNLSSLELGDSALYFCASSTHNEQFFGPGTRLTVL.

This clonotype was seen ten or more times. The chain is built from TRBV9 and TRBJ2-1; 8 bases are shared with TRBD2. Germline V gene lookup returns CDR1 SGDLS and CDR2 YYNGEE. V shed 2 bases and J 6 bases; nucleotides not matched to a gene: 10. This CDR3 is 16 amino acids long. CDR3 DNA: TGTGCCAGCAGCGTCTCTAGCGGGCCGACCGGCAATGAGCAGTTCTTC. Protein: CASSVSSGPTGNEQFF.

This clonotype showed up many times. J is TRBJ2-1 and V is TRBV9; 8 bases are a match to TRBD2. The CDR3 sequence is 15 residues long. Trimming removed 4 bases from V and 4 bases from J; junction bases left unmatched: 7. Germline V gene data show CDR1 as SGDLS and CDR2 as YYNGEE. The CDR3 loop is CASSFGGVSYNEQFF. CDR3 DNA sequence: TGTGCCAGCAGCTTCGGGGGGGTATCGTACAATGAGCAGTTCTTC.

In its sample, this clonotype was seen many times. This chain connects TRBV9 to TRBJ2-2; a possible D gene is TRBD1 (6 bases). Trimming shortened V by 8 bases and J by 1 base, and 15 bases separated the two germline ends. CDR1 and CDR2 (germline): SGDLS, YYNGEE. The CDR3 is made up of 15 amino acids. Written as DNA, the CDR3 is TGTGCCAGTAATCAGGGGATGGAGAACACCGGGGAGCTGTTTTTT. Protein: CASNQGMENTGELFF.

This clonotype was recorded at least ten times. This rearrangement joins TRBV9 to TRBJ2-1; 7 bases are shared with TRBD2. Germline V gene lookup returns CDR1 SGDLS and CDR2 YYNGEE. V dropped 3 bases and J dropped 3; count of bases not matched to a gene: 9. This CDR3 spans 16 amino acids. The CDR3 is CASSASAGRVYNEQFF. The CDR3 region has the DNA TGTGCCAGCAGCGCCTCAGCGGGACGGGTCTACAATGAGCAGTTCTTC.

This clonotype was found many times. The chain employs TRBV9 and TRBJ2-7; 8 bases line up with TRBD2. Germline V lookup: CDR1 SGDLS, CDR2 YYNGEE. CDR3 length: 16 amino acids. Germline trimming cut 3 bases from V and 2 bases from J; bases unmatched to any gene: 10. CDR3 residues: CASSAGGERETYEQYF. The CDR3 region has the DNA TGTGCCAGCAGCGCGGGGGGGGAGCGGGAGACCTACGAGCAGTACTTC.

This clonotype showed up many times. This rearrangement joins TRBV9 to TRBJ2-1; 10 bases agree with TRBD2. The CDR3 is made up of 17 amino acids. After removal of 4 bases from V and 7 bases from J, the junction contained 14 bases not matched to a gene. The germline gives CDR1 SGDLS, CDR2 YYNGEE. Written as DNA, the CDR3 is TGTGCCAGCAGCTCATCCTGGACTAGCGGCGTTGGAAATGAGCAGTTCTTC. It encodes CASSSSWTSGVGNEQFF.

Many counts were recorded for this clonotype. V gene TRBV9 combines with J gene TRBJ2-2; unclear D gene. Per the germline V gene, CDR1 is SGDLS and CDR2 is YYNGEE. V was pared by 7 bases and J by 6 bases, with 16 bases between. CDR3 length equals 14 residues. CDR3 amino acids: CASAANSVSGELFF. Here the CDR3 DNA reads TGTGCCAGCGCGGCGAACAGTGTCTCCGGGGAGCTGTTTTTT.

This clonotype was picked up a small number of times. The CDR3 is CASRGLSSYNSPLHF. DNA of the CDR3: TGTGCCAGCAGAGGACTGAGCTCCTATAATTCACCCCTCCACTTT. J is TRBJ1-6 and V is TRBV6-1, with D unresolved. This CDR3 is built from 15 residues. The germline gives CDR1 MNHNS, CDR2 SASEGT. Trimming pared 6 bases from V and 0 bases from J, leaving 9 bases between.

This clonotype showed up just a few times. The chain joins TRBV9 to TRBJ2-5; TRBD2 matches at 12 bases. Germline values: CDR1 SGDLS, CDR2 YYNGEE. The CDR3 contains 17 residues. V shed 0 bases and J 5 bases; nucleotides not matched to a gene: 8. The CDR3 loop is CASSVAPLAGGWETQYF. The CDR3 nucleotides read TGTGCCAGCAGCGTAGCGCCACTAGCGGGAGGTTGGGAGACCCAGTACTTC.

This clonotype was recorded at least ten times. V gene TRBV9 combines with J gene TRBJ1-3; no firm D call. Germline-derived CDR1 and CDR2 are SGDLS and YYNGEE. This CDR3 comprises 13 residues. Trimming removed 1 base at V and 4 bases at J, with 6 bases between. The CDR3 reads CASSVNSGNTIYF. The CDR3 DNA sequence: TGTGCCAGCAGCGTAAACTCCGGAAACACCATATATTTT.

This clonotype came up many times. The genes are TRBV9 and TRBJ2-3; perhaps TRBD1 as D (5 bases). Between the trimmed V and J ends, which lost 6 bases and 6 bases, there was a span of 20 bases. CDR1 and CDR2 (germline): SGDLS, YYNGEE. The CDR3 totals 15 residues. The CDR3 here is CASTTTVVDADTQYF. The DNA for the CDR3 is TGTGCCAGCACCACGACAGTCGTCGATGCGGATACGCAGTATTTT.

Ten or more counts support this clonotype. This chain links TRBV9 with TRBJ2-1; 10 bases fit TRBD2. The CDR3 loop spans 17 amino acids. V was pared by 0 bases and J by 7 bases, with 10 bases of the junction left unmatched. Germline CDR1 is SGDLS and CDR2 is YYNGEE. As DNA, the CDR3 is TGTGCCAGCAGCGTAGGCCCGGGAACTAGCGGGAAAAATGAGCAGTTCTTC. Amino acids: CASSVGPGTSGKNEQFF.

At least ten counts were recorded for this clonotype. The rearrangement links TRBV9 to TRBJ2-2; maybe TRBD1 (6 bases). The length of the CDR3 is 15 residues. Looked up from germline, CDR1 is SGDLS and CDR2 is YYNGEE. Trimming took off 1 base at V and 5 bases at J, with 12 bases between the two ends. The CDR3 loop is CASSVLGAQTGELFF. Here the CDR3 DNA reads TGTGCCAGCAGCGTACTGGGGGCCCAGACCGGGGAGCTGTTTTTT.

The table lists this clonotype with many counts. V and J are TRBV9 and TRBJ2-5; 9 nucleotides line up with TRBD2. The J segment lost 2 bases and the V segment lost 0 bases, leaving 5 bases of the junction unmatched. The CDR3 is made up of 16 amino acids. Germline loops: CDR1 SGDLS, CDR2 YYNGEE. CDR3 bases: TGTGCCAGCAGCGTAGCTCGCCTAGCGGGACAAGAGACCCAGTACTTC. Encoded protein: CASSVARLAGQETQYF.